Presented here are 19 T cell receptor beta chains from one specimen sequenced in a study of CD8 T cells in ankylosing spondylitis. TCRdb reanalysed the 5' RACE reads using MiXCR and keeps one entry per CDR3 protein. The data contain roughly 90,000 distinct CDR3 sequences, roughly 8.3% of them singletons. Specimen: blood, either unsorted or a sorted T cell fraction (not recorded which). The receptors derive from a male donor with ankylosing spondylitis or in good health (not recorded which).

This clonotype came up many times. This sequence joins TRBV12-3 or TRBV12-4 and TRBJ2-3; 11 bases agree with TRBD2. The V segment lost 1 base and the J segment 2 bases; nucleotides outside the gene matches: 2. This CDR3 is built from 16 residues. Here the CDR3 DNA reads TGTGCCAGCAGTTTAGTAGCGGGAGGGAACACAGATACGCAGTATTTT. Translating it yields CASSLVAGGNTDTQYF.

The V gene is TRBV29-1, the J gene TRBJ2-7; D may match TRBD1 or TRBD2 (5 bases each). Trimming removed 7 bases at V and 5 bases at J, with 24 bases between. This CDR3 region has 15 residues. Per the germline V gene, CDR1 is SQVTM and CDR2 is ANQGSEA. The CDR3 region has the DNA TGCAGCGCCCTAATGGTGGGACGAATGATCGACGAGCAGTACTTC. Protein product: CSALMVGRMIDEQYF.

This clonotype came up many times. The V call is TRBV30, the J call TRBJ2-1, with D tentatively TRBD2 (6 bases). Germline V gene data show CDR1 as GTSNPN and CDR2 as SVGIG (reference sequence). V was clipped by 3 bases and J by 8 bases, with 8 bases between them. The CDR3 length is 11 residues. CDR3 coding DNA: TGTGCCTGGAGCGAGCGGGATGAGCAGTTCTTC. Its translation: CAWSERDEQFF.

As to this clonotype: This clone may be a read error of a much larger clone one base away. The chain links TRBV5-1 to TRBJ2-5; D remains ambiguous. The CDR3 consists of 12 residues. CDR1 and CDR2 (germline): SGHRS, YFSETQ. For the CDR3, the DNA is TGCGCCAGCAGCCCTGGAACCGAGAACCAGTACTTC. Translation gives CASSPGTENQYF.

This clonotype was found many times. The chain employs TRBV6-5 and TRBJ1-4; D call uncertain. V was pared by 1 base and J by 8 bases, with 14 bases between. The CDR3 runs to 15 residues. Germline assignment: CDR1 MNHEY and CDR2 SVGAGI. This CDR3 reads CASSYYPTGSEKLFF. CDR3 sequence (DNA): TGTGCCAGCAGTTACTATCCCACTGGATCCGAAAAACTGTTTTTT.

The table lists this clonotype with many counts. This rearrangement joins TRBV10-3 to TRBJ2-3; D perhaps matches TRBD2 (6 bases). Germline values: CDR1 ENHRY, CDR2 SYGVKD. There are 13 residues in the CDR3. The V end was cut by 8 bases, the J end by 2 bases, with 11 bases between. The CDR3 loop reads CAIGGTPTDTQYF. The CDR3 bases are TGTGCCATCGGGGGGACCCCCACAGATACGCAGTATTTT.

The sample holds many counts of this clonotype. CDR3 DNA: TGCGCCAGCAGCTTGGGTCCCGGGGGGAACACTGAAGCTTTCTTT. It translates to CASSLGPGGNTEAFF. The chain employs TRBV5-1 and TRBJ1-1, with D perhaps matching TRBD1 (5 bases). The CDR3 is 15 amino acids. Trimming pared 0 bases from V and 1 base from J, leaving 10 bases between. The germline gives CDR1 SGHRS, CDR2 YFSETQ.

This clonotype appeared many times. V usage is TRBV7-8 and J usage is TRBJ2-7; D remains ambiguous. Germline assignment: CDR1 SGHVS and CDR2 FQNEAQ. Trimming removed 1 base at V and 2 bases at J, with 18 bases between. This CDR3 is built from 17 residues. The CDR3 nucleotides read TGTGCCAGCAGCTTAGAGGCCTCGTGGCGGAACGCCTACGAGCAGTACTTC. It translates to CASSLEASWRNAYEQYF.

This clonotype was picked up many times. V gene TRBV25-1 combines with J gene TRBJ2-5; 8 nucleotides line up with TRBD1. Trimming took 4 bases from V and 6 from J; bases not matched to a gene: 7. This CDR3 has 14 amino acids. In germline, CDR1 is MGHDK, CDR2 SYGVNS. CDR3 nucleotide sequence: TGTGCCAGCAGTGGATCGGGACAGGCCAAGACCCAGTACTTC. Translated, it gives CASSGSGQAKTQYF.

This clonotype was seen repeatedly, ten times or more. The V and J genes are TRBV27 and TRBJ2-1; 12 nucleotides line up with TRBD2. Unmatched junction bases numbered 6, after V lost 5 bases and J lost 1 base. The CDR3 is made up of 17 amino acids. Per germline, CDR1 MNHEY and CDR2 SMNVEV (reference sequence). This CDR3 is CASSLTSGSLSYNEQFF. The CDR3 DNA reads TGTGCCAGCAGTCTGACTAGCGGGAGCCTATCCTACAATGAGCAGTTCTTC.

The V call is TRBV18, the J call TRBJ2-6; D could derive from TRBD1 or TRBD2 (5 bases each). V was clipped by 1 base and J by 0 bases, with 10 bases between them. The CDR3 has 17 amino acids. CDR1 and CDR2 (germline): KGHSH, LQKENI. CDR3 sequence reads: CASSPQKGSSGANVLTF. The CDR3 DNA reads as TGTGCCAGCTCACCACAGAAGGGGAGCTCTGGGGCCAACGTCCTGACTTTC.

This clonotype was counted only a few times. The gene calls are TRBV10-2 and TRBJ2-7; D perhaps matches TRBD2 (6 bases). This CDR3 contains 14 residues. The germline CDR1 and CDR2 sequences are WSHSY and SAAADI. Trimming left V 6 bases short and J 1 base short, with 13 bases between. CDR3 DNA: TGCGCCAGCAGATCATTTCTAGCGTCCTACGAGCAGTACTTC. The encoded protein is CASRSFLASYEQYF.

This clonotype was seen many times. The chain links TRBV10-2 to TRBJ1-3; D is ambiguous. In germline, CDR1 is WSHSY, CDR2 SAAADI. The CDR3 totals 15 residues. Trimming removed 7 bases at V and 0 bases at J, with 13 bases between. In DNA, the CDR3 is TGCGCCAGCAAGAAAGGTCCAGACTCTGGAAACACCATATATTTT. Its protein product is CASKKGPDSGNTIYF.

Only a few counts were recorded for this clonotype. The CDR3 reads CASSFRPLWANTEAFF. The CDR3, as DNA: TGTGCCAGCAGCTTCCGACCTCTCTGGGCGAACACTGAAGCTTTCTTT. This sequence joins TRBV7-2 and TRBJ1-1; no definite D call. The ends were cut back, 3 bases at V and 1 base at J, with 15 bases in the middle. Germline lookup yields CDR1 SGHTA and CDR2 FQGNSA. This CDR3 comprises 16 residues. Supplemented by reference TRBV7-2 and TRBJ1-1, the full variable domain reads GAGVSQSPSNKVTEKGKDVELRCDPISGHTALYWYRQSLGQGLEFLIYFQGNSAPDKSGLPSDRFSAERTGGSVSTLTIQRTQQEDSAVYLCASSFRPLWANTEAFFGQGTRLTVV.

This clonotype was seen ten or more times. The J gene is TRBJ2-2, the V gene TRBV29-1; 7 bases are a match to TRBD1. The CDR3 contains 13 residues. Germline V lookup: CDR1 SQVTM, CDR2 ANQGSEA. J gave up 2 bases and V 8 bases, and 5 bases lay outside the gene matches. CDR3 bases: TGCAGCTTCCGGGACAGAAACACCGGGGAGCTGTTTTTT. Its translation: CSFRDRNTGELFF.

This clonotype was seen at least ten times. CDR3 sequence reads: CASSWGGANVLTF. The CDR3 DNA reads TGCGCCAGCAGCTGGGGTGGGGCCAACGTCCTGACTTTC. The chain employs TRBV5-1 and TRBJ2-6; D call uncertain. V was pared by 3 bases and J by 3 bases, with 4 bases between. The CDR3 is made up of 13 amino acids. From germline, CDR1 is SGHRS and CDR2 YFSETQ.

This clonotype was counted ten times or more. This sequence joins TRBV12-3 or TRBV12-4 and TRBJ1-1; no clear D gene. V lost 5 bases to trimming and J lost 0 bases, with 7 bases between them. The CDR3 covers 13 residues. The CDR3 bases are TGTGCCAGCAGTGTCAGCCTGAACACTGAAGCTTTCTTT. Protein: CASSVSLNTEAFF.

This clonotype came up many times. V usage is TRBV18 and J usage is TRBJ2-7; D may be TRBD2 (5 bases). Trimming shortened V by 8 bases and J by 7 bases, and 18 bases separated the two germline ends. CDR3 size: 13 residues. Germline-derived CDR1 and CDR2 are KGHSH and LQKENI. In DNA, the CDR3 is TGTGCCAGCCGCCCGGACTCTGAATGGGAGCAGTACTTC. Encoded protein: CASRPDSEWEQYF.

This clonotype was counted at least ten times. The rearrangement joins TRBV18 to TRBJ2-5; D gene unclear. The germline CDR1 and CDR2 sequences are KGHSH and LQKENI. Trimming took off 1 base at V and 4 bases at J, with 4 bases between the two ends. This CDR3 has 12 amino acids. The DNA for the CDR3 is TGTGCCAGCTCACCACGGGGAGAGACCCAGTACTTC. It translates to CASSPRGETQYF.